The source of this T cell receptor (beta chain) is a study of T-cell memory formation after mild COVID-19. This CDR3 has 13 amino acids. Germline loops: CDR1 MNHEY, CDR2 SVGAGI. The germline V and J ends were trimmed by 5 bases and 3 bases, with 10 bases remaining between them. One entry per CDR3 protein, called by TCRdb with MiXCR from the 5' RACE reads. Of 550,000 to 600,000 distinct CDR3 sequences in the sample, around a sixth are singletons; the top ten hold about 7.4%. This receptor was obtained from an adult woman who had mild COVID-19 (a few samples of this study predate the infection). Cell type and time point are not known. This chain uses TRBV6-5 with TRBJ1-2; D is perhaps TRBD1 (6 bases). The sample taken for sequencing was PBMCs or a T cell subset sorted from them (not recorded which). The CDR3 spells CASSRDMDYGYTF. CDR3 DNA: TGTGCCAGCAGTAGGGACATGGACTATGGCTACACCTTC.